One T cell receptor (beta chain) is described in this entry. The data were taken from a study of blood T cell repertoires in COVID-19. Study at large: Whether acute or convalescent, the COVID-19 samples came from the United States, Italy and Spain. PBMCs, B-cell-depleted T cells, or T cells were the source of the cDNA or gDNA that made up the material.

Germline trimming cut 6 bases from V and 5 bases from J; bases unmatched to any gene: 2. The CDR3 has 11 amino acids. Per the germline V gene, CDR1 is SQVTM and CDR2 is ANQGSEA. The authors' processing: By means of reference gene primer amplification, nucleated cell counts were estimated. Clones were read by immunoSEQ multiplex PCR, and TCRdb kept only the in-frame ones, dropping some. That table furnishes V, J and clone size, whereas the DNA furnished D and trimming. Of tens of thousands of clones listed, roughly 84% are singletons. This TCR came from a human donor in a cohort sampled during active COVID-19. The donor label of this sample is uncertain. This chain joins TRBV29-1 and TRBJ2-3; 7 bases fit TRBD2. Sequenced material: peripheral blood. The CDR3 region has the DNA TGCAGCGTGGCGGGGGTAGATACGCAGTATTTT. It translates to CSVAGVDTQYF.